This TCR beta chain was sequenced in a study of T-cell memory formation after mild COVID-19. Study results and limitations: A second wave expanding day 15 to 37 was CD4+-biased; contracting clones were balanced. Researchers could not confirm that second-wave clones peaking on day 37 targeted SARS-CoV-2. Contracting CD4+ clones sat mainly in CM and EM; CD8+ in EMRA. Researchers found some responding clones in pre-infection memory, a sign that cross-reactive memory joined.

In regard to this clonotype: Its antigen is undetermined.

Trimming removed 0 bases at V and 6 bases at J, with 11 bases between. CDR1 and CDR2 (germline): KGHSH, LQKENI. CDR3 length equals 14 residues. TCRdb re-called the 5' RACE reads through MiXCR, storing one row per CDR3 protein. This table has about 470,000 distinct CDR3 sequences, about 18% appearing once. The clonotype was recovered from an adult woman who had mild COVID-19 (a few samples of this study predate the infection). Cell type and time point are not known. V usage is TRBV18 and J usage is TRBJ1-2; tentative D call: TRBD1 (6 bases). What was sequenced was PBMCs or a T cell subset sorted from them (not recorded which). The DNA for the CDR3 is TGTGCCAGCTCACCACCGGAAGGGGGTGATGGCTACACCTTC. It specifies CASSPPEGGDGYTF. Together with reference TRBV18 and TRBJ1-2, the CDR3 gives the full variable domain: NAGVMQNPRHLVRRRGQEARLRCSPMKGHSHVYWYRQLPEEGLKFMVYLQKENIIDESGMPKERFSAEFPKEGPSILRIQQVVRGDSAAYFCASSPPEGGDGYTFGSGTRLTVV.